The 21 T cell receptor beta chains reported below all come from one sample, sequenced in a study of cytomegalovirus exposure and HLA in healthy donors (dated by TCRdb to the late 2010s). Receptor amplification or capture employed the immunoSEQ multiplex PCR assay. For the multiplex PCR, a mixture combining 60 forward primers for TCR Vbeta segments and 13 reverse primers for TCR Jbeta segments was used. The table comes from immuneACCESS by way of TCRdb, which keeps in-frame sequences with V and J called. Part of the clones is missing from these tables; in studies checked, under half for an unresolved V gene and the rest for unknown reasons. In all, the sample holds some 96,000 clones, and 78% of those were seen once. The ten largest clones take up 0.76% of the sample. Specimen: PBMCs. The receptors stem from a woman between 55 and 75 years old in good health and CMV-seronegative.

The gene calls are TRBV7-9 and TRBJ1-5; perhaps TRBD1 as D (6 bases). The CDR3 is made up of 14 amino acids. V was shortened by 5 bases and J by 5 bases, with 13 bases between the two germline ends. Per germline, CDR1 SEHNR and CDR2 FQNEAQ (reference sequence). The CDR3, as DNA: TGTGCCAGCAGCCAAGGGGGTACTGATCAGCCCCAGCATTTT. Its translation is CASSQGGTDQPQHF.

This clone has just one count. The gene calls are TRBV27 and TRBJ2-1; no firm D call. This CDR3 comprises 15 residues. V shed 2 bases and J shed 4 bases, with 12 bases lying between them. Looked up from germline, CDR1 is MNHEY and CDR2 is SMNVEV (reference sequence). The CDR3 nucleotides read TGTGCCAGCAGTTTAGGCGGCTACATATACAATGAGCAGTTCTTC. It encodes CASSLGGYIYNEQFF.

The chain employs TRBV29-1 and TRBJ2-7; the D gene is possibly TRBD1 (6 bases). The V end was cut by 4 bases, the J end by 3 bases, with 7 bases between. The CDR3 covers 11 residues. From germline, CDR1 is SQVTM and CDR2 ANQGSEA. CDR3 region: CSVVRGYEQYF. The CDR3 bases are TGCAGCGTTGTCAGGGGCTACGAGCAGTACTTC.

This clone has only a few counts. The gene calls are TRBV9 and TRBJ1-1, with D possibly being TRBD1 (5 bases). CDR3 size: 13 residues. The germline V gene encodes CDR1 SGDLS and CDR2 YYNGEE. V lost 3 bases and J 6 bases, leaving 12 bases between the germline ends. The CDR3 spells CASSESGDAEAFF. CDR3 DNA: TGTGCCAGCAGCGAGTCGGGGGACGCTGAAGCTTTCTTT. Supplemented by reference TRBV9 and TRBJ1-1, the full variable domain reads DSGVTQTPKHLITATGQRVTLRCSPRSGDLSVYWYQQSLDQGLQFLIQYYNGEERAKGNILERFSAQQFPDLHSELNLSSLELGDSALYFCASSESGDAEAFFGQGTRLTVV.

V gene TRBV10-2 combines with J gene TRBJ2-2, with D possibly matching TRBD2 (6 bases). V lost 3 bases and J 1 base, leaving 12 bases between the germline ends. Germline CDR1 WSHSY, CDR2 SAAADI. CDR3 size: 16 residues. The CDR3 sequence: CASSELEGRNTGELFF. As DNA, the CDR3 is TGCGCCAGCAGTGAATTGGAGGGGCGGAACACCGGGGAGCTGTTTTTT.

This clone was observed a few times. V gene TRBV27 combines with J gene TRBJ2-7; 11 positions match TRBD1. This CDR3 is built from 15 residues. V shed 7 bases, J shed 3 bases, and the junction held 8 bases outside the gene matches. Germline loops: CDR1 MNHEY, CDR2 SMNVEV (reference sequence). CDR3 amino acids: CASTPLGTGGYEQYF. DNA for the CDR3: TGTGCCAGCACCCCGCTTGGGACAGGGGGCTACGAGCAGTACTTC.

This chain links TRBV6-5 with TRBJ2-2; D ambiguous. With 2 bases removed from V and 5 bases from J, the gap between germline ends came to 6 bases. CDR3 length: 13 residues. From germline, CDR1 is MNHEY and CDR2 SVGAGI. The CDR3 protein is CASSYIGTGELFF. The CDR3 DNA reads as TGTGCCAGCAGTTACATCGGGACCGGGGAGCTGTTTTTT.

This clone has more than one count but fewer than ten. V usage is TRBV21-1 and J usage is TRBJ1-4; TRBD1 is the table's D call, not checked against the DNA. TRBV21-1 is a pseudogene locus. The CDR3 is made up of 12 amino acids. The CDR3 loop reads CAANRGNEKLFF. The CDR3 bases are TGTGCCGCCAACAGGGGAAATGAAAAACTGTTTTTT.

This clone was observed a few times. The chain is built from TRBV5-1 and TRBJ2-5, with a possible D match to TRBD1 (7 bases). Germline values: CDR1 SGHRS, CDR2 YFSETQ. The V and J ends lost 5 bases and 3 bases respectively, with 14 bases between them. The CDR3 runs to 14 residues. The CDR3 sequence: CASRSQGGKETQYF. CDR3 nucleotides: TGCGCCAGCAGATCGCAGGGGGGTAAAGAGACCCAGTACTTC.

The CDR3 region is CASRFRLAYENNEQFF. The CDR3 DNA sequence: TGTGCCAGCAGATTTCGGCTAGCATATGAGAACAATGAGCAGTTCTTC. The J gene is TRBJ2-1, the V gene TRBV28, with D perhaps matching TRBD2 (5 bases). Looked up from germline, CDR1 is MDHEN and CDR2 is SYDVKM. Trimming stripped 6 bases from V and 5 bases from J, with 20 bases between. CDR3 length: 16 amino acids.

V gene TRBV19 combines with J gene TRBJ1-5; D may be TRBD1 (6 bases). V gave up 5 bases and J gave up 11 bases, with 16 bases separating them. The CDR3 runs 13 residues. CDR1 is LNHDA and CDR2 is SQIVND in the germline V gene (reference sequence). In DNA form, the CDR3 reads TGTGCCAGTAGTTCTGGACCGGGGGGCGCCCAGCATTTT. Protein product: CASSSGPGGAQHF.

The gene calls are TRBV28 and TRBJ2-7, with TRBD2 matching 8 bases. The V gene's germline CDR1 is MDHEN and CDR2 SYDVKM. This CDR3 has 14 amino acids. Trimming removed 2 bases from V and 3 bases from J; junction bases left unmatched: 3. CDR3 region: CASSLAGGNYEQYF. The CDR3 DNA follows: TGTGCCAGCAGTTTAGCGGGAGGAAACTACGAGCAGTACTTC.

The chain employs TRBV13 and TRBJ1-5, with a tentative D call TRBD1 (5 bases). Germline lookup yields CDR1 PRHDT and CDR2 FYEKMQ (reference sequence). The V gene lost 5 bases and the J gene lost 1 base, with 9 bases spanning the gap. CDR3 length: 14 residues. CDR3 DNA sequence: TGTGCCAGCAGCCCCGGGGGGAGCAATCAGCCCCAGCATTTT. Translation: CASSPGGSNQPQHF.

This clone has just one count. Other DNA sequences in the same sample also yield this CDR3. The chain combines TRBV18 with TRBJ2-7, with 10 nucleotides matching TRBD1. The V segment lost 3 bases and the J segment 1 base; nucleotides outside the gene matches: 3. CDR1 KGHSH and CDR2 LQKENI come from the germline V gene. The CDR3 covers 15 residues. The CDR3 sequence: CASSPGTGVSYEQYF. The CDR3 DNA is TGTGCCAGCTCACCCGGGACAGGGGTTTCCTACGAGCAGTACTTC.

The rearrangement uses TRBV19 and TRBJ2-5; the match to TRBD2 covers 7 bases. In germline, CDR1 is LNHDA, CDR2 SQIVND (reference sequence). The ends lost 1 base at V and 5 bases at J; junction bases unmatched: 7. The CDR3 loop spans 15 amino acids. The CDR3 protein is CASSIARTSMETQYF. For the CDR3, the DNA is TGTGCCAGTAGTATAGCAAGGACTAGTATGGAGACCCAGTACTTC.

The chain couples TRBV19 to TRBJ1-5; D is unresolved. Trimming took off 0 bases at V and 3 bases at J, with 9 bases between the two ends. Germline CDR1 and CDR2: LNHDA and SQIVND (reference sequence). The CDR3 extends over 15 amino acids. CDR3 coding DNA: TGTGCCAGTAGTATAGAGGCGGGCTTCAATCAGCCCCAGCATTTT. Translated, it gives CASSIEAGFNQPQHF.

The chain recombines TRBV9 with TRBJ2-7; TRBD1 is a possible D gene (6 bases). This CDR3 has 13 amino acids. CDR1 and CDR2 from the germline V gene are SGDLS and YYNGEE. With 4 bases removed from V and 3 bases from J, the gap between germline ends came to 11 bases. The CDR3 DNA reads TGTGCCAGCAGCCAGACAGGTAACTACGAGCAGTACTTC. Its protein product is CASSQTGNYEQYF. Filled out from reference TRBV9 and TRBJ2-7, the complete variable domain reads DSGVTQTPKHLITATGQRVTLRCSPRSGDLSVYWYQQSLDQGLQFLIQYYNGEERAKGNILERFSAQQFPDLHSELNLSSLELGDSALYFCASSQTGNYEQYFGPGTRLTVT.

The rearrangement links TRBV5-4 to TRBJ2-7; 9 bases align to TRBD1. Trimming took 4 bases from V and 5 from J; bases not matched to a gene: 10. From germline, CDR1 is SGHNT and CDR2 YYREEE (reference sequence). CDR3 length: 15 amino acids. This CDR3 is CASSPRQGGRNEQYF. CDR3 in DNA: TGTGCCAGCAGCCCCCGACAGGGGGGCCGGAACGAGCAGTACTTC.

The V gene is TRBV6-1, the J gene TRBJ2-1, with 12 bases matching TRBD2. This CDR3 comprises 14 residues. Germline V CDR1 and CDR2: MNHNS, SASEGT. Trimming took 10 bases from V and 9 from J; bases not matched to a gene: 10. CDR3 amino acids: CATRSTSGGGEQFF. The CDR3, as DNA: TGTGCCACCAGGTCGACTAGCGGGGGAGGTGAGCAGTTCTTC.

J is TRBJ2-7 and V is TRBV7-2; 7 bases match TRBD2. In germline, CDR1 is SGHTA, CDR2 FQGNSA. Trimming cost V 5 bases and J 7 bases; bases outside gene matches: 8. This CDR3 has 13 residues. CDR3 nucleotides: TGTGCCAGCAGCCCTGGGGGGGGGTGGGAGCAGTACTTC. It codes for CASSPGGGWEQYF.

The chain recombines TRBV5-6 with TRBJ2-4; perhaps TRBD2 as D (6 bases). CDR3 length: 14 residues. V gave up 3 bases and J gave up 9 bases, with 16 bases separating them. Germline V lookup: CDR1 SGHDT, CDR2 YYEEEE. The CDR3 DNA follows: TGTGCCAGCAGCTCGGGACTGGGGGTGGGCATTCAGTACTTC. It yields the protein CASSSGLGVGIQYF.